This TCR beta chain was recovered during a study of brain T cells in children with intractable seizures. Profiling relied on immunoSEQ multiplex PCR, and the TCRdb table lists in-frame clones only, not all of them. The data show tens of thousands of clones, approximately 94% seen once. The germline V gene has CDR1 MGHRA and CDR2 YSYEKL. The CDR3 runs 15 residues. V was trimmed by 7 bases and J by 7 bases, leaving 19 bases between them. This rearrangement joins TRBV4-1 to TRBJ1-4; D possibly corresponds to TRBD1 (6 bases). This TCR was sampled from a boy in the first two years of life with tuberous sclerosis and intractable seizures. Here the sequenced sample was peripheral blood, taken at surgery. The CDR3 region is CASTVENRASEKLFF. The CDR3 DNA follows: TGCGCCAGCACCGTAGAGAACAGGGCTAGTGAAAAACTGTTTTTT.